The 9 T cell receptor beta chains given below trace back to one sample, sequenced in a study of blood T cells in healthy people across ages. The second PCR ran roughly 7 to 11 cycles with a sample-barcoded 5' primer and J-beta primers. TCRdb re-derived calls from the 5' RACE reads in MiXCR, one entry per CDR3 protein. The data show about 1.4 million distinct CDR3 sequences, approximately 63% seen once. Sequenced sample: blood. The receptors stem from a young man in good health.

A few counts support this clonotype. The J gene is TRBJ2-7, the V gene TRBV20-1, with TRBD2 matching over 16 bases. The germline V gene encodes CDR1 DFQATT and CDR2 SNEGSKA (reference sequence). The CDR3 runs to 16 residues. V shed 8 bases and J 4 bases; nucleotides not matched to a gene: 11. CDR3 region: CSPSGLAGGLRYEQYF. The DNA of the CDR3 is TGCAGTCCTTCGGGACTAGCGGGAGGGCTACGGTACGAGCAGTACTTC.

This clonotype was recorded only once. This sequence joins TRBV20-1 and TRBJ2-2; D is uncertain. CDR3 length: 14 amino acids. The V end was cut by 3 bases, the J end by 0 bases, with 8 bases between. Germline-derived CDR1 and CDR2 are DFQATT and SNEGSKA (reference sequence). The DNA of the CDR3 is TGCAGTGCTAGGCCAGCTCCGAACACCGGGGAGCTGTTTTTT. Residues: CSARPAPNTGELFF.

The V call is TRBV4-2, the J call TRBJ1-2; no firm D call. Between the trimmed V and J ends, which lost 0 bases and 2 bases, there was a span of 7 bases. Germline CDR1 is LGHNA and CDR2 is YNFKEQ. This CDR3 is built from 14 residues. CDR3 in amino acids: CASSQDRRNYGYTF. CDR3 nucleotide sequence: TGTGCCAGCAGCCAAGATCGCAGGAACTATGGCTACACCTTC.

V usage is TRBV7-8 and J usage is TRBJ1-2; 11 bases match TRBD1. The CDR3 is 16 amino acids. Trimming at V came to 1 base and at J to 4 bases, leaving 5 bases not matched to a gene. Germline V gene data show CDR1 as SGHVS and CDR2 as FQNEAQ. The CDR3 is CASSLGGQGDLYGYTF. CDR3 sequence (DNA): TGTGCCAGCAGCTTAGGGGGACAGGGGGATCTCTATGGCTACACCTTC.

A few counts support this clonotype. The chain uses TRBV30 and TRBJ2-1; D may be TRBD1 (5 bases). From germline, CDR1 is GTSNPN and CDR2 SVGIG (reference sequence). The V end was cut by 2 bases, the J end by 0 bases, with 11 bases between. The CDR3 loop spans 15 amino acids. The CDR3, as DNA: TGTGCCTGGAGTTGGGGCGCCAGCTCCTACAATGAGCAGTTCTTC. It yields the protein CAWSWGASSYNEQFF.

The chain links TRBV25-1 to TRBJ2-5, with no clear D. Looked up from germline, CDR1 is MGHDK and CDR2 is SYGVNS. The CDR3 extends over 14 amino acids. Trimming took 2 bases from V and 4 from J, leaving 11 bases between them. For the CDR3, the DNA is TGTGCCAGCAGTGAAAGGGTATTTGGAGAGACCCAGTACTTC. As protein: CASSERVFGETQYF.

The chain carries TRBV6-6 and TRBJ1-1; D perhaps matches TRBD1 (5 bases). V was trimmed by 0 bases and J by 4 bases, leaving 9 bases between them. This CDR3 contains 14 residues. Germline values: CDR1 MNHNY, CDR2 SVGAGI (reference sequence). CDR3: CASSYSGRTTEAFF. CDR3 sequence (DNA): TGTGCCAGCAGTTACTCGGGGCGGACCACTGAAGCTTTCTTT.

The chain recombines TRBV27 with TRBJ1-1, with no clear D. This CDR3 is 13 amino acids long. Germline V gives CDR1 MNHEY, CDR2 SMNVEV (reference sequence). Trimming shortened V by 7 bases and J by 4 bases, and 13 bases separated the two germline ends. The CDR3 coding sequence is TGTGCCAGCACCGGTGGGTTTCGCACTGAAGCTTTCTTT. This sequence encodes CASTGGFRTEAFF.

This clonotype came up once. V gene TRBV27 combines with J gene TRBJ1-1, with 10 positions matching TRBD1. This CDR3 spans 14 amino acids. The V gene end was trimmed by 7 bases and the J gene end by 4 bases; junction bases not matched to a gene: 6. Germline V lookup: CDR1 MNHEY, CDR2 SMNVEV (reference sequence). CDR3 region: CASKQGQGPTEAFF. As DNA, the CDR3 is TGTGCCAGCAAACAGGGACAGGGGCCCACTGAAGCTTTCTTT.